This TCR beta chain was found in a study of molecular identifiers for immune sequencing clone quantification. Across the study: Four of five RNA aliquots from approximately 22,000 or 94,000 naive CD8 T cells were sequenced.

Looked up from germline, CDR1 is MNHEY and CDR2 is SVGAGI. The CDR3 is made up of 15 amino acids. In the case of this clonotype: Germline and junction disagree at one end, which may indicate a read error.

Bulk libraries came from a prior protocol with listed TCR primers. TCRdb itself ran the PCR reads through MiXCR, one entry per CDR3 protein. The sample includes about 97,000 distinct CDR3 sequences, approximately 24% seen only once; the top ten take 0.94%. Libraries of naive CD8 cells were prepared from about 20,000 to 1,000,000 sorted cells using 10%, 30% or 50% RNA. Sequences were obtained from naive CD8+ T cells from blood, with Jurkat cell RNA spiked in. Subset denoted: FACS-sorted CD8+CD4-CCR7+CD45RA+ naive T cells. The origin of this receptor is a human donor in good health. Some libraries in this study had Jurkat cell RNA spiked in. This rearrangement joins TRBV6-5 to TRBJ2-2, with D tentatively TRBD1 (6 bases). CDR3 in amino acids: CASSYSGQNTGELLF. For the CDR3, the DNA is TGTGCCAGCAGTTACTCTGGACAGAACACCGGGGAGCTGCTTTTT.